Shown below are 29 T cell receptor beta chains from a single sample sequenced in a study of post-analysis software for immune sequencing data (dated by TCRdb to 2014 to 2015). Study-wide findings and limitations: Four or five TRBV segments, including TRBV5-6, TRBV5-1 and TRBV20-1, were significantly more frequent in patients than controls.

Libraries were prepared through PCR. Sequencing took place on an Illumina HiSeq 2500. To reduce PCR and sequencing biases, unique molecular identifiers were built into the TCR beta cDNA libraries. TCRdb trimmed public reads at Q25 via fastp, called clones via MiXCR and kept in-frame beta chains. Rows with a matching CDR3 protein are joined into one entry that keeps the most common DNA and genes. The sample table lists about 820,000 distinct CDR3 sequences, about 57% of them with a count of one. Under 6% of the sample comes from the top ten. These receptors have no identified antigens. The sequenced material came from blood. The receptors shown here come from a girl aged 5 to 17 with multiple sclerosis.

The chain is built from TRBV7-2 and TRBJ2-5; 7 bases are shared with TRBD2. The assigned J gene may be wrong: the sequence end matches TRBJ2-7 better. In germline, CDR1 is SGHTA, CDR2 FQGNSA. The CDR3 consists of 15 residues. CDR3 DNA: TGTGCCAGCAGCTTAGCTCGGCGGACTAGGTACGAGCAGTACTTC. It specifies CASSLARRTRYEQYF.

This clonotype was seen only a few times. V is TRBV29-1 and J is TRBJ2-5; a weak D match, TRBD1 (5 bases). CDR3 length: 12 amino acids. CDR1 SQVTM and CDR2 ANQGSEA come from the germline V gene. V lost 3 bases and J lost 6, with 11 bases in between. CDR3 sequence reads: CSVDREAKTQYF. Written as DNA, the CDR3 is TGCAGCGTTGACAGGGAAGCCAAGACCCAGTACTTC.

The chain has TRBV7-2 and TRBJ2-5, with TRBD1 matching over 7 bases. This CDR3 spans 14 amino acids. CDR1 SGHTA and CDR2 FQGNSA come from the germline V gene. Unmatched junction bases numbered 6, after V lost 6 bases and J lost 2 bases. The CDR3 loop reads CASRDDRVQETQYF. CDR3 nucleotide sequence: TGTGCCAGCAGAGACGACAGGGTACAAGAGACCCAGTACTTC.

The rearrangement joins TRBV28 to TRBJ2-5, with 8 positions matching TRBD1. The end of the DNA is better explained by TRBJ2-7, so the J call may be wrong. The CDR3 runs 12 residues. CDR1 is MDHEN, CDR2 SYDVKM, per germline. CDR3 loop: CATQDRVVEQYF. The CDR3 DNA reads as TGTGCCACCCAGGACAGGGTAGTCGAGCAGTACTTC.

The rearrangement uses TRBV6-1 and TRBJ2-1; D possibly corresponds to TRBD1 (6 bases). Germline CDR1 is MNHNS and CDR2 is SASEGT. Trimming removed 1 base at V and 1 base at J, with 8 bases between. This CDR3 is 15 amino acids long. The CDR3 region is CASSEEGTSYNEQFF. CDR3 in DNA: TGTGCCAGCAGTGAAGAGGGGACATCCTACAATGAGCAGTTCTTC.

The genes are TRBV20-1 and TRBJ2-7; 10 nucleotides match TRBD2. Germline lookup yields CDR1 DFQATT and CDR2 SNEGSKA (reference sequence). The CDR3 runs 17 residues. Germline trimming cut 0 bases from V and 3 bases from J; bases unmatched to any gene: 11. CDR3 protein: CSARDGLAGVRCYEQYF. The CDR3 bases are TGCAGTGCTAGAGATGGGCTAGCGGGAGTCCGATGCTACGAGCAGTACTTC.

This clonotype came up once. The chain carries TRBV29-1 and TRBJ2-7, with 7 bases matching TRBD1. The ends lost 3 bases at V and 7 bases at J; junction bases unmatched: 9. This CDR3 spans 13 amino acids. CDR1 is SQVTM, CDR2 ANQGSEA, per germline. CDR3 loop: CSVEGTACDEQYF. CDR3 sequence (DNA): TGCAGCGTTGAGGGGACAGCCTGCGATGAGCAGTACTTC.

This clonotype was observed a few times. Written as DNA, the CDR3 is TGTGCCAGCAGCTTAGAAGCCTCCGAAGTCTACGAGCAGTACTTC. It translates to CASSLEASEVYEQYF. The chain has TRBV7-6 and TRBJ2-7; D is ambiguous. The CDR3 totals 15 residues. Trimming shortened V by 1 base and J by 3 bases, and 13 bases separated the two germline ends. The germline V gene has CDR1 SGHVS and CDR2 FNYEAQ.

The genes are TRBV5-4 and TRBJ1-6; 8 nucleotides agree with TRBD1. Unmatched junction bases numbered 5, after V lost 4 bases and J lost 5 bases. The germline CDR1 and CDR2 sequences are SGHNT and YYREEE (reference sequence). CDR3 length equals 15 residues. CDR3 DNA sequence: TGTGCCAGCAGCCCGGACAGGGTGAATAATTCACCCCTCCACTTT. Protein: CASSPDRVNNSPLHF.

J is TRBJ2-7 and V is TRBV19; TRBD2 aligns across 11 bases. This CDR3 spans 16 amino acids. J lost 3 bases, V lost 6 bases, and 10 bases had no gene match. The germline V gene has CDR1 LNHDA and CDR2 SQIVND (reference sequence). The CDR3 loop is CASSPSLGLAVYEQYF. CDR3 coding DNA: TGTGCCAGTAGCCCCAGTCTGGGACTAGCGGTCTACGAGCAGTACTTC.

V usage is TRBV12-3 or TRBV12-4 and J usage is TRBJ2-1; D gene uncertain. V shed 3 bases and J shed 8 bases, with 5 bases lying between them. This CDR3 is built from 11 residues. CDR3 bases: TGTGCCAGCAGTTTGATGGATGAGCAGTTCTTC. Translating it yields CASSLMDEQFF.

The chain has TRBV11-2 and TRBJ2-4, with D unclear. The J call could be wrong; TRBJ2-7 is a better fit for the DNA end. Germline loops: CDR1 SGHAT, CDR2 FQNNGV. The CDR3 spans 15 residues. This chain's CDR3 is CASSPTRQVSYEQYF. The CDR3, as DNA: TGTGCCAGCAGCCCCACCAGGCAGGTCTCCTACGAGCAGTACTTC.

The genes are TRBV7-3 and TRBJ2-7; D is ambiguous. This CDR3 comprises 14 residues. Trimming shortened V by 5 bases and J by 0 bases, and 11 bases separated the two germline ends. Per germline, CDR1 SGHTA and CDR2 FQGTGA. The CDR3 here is CASSIDGYSYEQYF. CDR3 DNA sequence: TGTGCCAGCAGCATAGACGGGTACTCCTACGAGCAGTACTTC. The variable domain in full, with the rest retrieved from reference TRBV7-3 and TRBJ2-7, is GAGVSQTPSNKVTEKGKYVELRCDPISGHTALYWYRQSLGQGPEFLIYFQGTGAADDSGLPNDRFFAVRPEGSVSTLKIQRTERGDSAVYLCASSIDGYSYEQYFGPGTRLTVT.

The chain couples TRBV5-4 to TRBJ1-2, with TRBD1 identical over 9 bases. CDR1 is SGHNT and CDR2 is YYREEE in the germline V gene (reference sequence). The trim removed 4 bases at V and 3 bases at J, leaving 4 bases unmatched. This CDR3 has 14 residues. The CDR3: CASSPTGGYYGYTF. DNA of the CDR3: TGTGCCAGCAGCCCGACAGGGGGGTACTATGGCTACACCTTC. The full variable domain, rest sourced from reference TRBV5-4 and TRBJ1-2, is ETGVTQSPTHLIKTRGQQVTLRCSSQSGHNTVSWYQQALGQGPQFIFQYYREEENGRGNFPPRFSGLQFPNYSSELNVNALELDDSALYLCASSPTGGYYGYTFGSGTRLTVV.

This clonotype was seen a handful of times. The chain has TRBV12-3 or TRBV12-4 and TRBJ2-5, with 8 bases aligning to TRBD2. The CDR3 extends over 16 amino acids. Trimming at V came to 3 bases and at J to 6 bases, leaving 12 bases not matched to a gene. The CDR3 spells CASSFGGTRGEKTQYF. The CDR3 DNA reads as TGTGCCAGCAGTTTTGGAGGGACTAGAGGGGAGAAGACCCAGTACTTC.

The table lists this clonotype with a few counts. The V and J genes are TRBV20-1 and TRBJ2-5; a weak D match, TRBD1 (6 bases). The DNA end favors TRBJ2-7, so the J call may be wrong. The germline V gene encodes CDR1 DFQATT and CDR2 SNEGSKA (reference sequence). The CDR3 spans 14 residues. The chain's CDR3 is CSARALQGYDEQYF. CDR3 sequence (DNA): TGCAGTGCTAGAGCCCTTCAGGGGTACGACGAGCAGTACTTC.

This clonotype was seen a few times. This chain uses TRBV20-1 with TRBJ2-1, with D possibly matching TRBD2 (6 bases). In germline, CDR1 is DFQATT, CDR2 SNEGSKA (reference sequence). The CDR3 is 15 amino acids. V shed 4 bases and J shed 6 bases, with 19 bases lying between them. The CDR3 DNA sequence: TGCAGTGCTACTGGAGAGGCTAGGCGGGGCAATGAGCAGTTCTTC. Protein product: CSATGEARRGNEQFF.

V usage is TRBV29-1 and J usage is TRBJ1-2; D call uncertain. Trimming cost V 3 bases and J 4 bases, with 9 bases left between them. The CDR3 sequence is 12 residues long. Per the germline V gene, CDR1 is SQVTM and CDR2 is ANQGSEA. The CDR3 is CSVDRLGYGYTF. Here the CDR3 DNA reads TGCAGCGTTGACCGATTGGGCTATGGCTACACCTTC.

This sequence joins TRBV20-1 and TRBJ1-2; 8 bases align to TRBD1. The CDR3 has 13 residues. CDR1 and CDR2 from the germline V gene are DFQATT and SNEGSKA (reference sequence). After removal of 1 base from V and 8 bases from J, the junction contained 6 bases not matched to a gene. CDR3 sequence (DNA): TGCAGTGCTAGAGGGACAGGGATCATCGGCTACACCTTC. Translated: CSARGTGIIGYTF.

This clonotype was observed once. The CDR3 DNA reads TGTGCCAGCAGCTTGGACTTCCCCCTTAGCACAGATACGCAGTATTTT. Translation: CASSLDFPLSTDTQYF. The rearrangement links TRBV7-9 to TRBJ2-3; D possibly corresponds to TRBD2 (5 bases). V lost 3 bases and J lost 0, with 13 bases in between. Looked up from germline, CDR1 is SEHNR and CDR2 is FQNEAQ (reference sequence). The CDR3 spans 16 residues.

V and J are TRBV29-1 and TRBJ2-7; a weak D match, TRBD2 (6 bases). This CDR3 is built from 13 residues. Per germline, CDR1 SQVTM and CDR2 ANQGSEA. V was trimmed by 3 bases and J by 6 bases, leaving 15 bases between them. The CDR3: CSVDGGPVGEQYF. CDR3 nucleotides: TGCAGCGTTGACGGGGGACCTGTGGGCGAGCAGTACTTC.

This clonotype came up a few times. Here the CDR3 DNA reads TGTGCCAGCACCCAGAGGGCAGAGCGGAACACTGAAGCTTTCTTT. Its protein product is CASTQRAERNTEAFF. The gene calls are TRBV2 and TRBJ1-1, with D unclear. This CDR3 spans 15 amino acids. Trimming took off 7 bases at V and 1 base at J, with 16 bases between the two ends. Germline CDR1 and CDR2: SNHLY and FYNNEI. The whole variable domain, filled in from reference TRBV2 and TRBJ1-1, reads EPEVTQTPSHQVTQMGQEVILRCVPISNHLYFYWYRQILGQKVEFLVSFYNNEISEKSEIFDDQFSVERPDGSNFTLKIRSTKLEDSAMYFCASTQRAERNTEAFFGQGTRLTVV.

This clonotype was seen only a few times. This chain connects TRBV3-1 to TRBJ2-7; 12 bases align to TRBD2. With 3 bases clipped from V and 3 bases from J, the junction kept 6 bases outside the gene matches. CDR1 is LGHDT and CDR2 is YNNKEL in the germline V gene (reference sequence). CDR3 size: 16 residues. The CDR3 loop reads CASSQTSGGLFYEQYF. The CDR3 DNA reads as TGTGCCAGCAGCCAGACTAGCGGGGGCTTATTCTACGAGCAGTACTTC.

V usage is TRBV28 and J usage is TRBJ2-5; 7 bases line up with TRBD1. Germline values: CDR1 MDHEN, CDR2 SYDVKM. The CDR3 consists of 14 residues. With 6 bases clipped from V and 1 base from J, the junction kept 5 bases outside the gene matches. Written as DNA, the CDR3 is TGTGCCAGCAGGCAATACAGGGGCCAAGAGACCCAGTACTTC. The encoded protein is CASRQYRGQETQYF.

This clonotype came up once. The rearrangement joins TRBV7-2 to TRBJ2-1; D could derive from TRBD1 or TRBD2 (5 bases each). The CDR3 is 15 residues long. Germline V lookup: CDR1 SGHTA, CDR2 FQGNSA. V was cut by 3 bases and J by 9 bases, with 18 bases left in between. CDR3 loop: CASSFGQGELSEQFF. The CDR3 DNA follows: TGTGCCAGCAGCTTCGGTCAGGGAGAGCTTAGTGAGCAGTTCTTC.

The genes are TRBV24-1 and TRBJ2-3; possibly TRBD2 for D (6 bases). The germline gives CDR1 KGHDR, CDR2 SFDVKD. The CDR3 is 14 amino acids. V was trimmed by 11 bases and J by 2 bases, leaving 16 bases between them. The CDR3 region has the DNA TGTGCCATCGGGAGCTCTTCCTCCACAGATACGCAGTATTTT. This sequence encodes CAIGSSSSTDTQYF.

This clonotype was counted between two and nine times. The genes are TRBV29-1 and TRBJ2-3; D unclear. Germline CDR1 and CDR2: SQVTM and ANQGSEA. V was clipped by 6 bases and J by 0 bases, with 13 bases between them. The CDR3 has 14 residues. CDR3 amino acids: CSVHTYPSTDTQYF. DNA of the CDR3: TGCAGCGTACACACCTACCCTAGCACAGATACGCAGTATTTT.

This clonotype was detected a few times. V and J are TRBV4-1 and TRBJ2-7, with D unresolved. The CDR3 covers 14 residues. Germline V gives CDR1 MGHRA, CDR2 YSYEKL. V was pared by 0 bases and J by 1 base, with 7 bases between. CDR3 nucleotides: TGCGCCAGCAGCCAAGATCAGGATTCCTACGAGCAGTACTTC. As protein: CASSQDQDSYEQYF.

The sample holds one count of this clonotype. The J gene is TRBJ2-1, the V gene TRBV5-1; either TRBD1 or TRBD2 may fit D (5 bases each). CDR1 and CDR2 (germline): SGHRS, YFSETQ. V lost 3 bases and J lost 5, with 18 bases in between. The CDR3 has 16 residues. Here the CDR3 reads CASSYGTAYGDNEQFF. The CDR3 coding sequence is TGCGCCAGCAGCTACGGGACCGCGTATGGTGACAATGAGCAGTTCTTC.